The T cell receptor beta chain under discussion was sequenced for a study of blood T cell repertoires in COVID-19. Study in general: Both acute and convalescent COVID-19 samples were obtained from the United States, Italy and Spain. PBMCs, B-cell-depleted T cells, or T cells were the source of the cDNA or gDNA that made up the material.

The CDR3 spans 14 residues. V shed 6 bases and J 0 bases; nucleotides not matched to a gene: 3. CDR1 is SGHRS, CDR2 YFSETQ, per germline. TCRdb's copy holds only in-frame clones and misses some; the assay was immunoSEQ multiplex PCR. The sample yields around 34,000 clones, under 90% seen once. This clone was seen a single time. This chain joins TRBV5-1 and TRBJ2-3; 8 bases fit TRBD2. The receptor was isolated from a man between 45 and 60 years old with acute or convalescent COVID-19. The sequenced material came from peripheral blood. The CDR3 sequence is CASKPGGSTDTQYF. The CDR3 DNA reads as TGCGCCAGCAAACCGGGAGGGAGCACAGATACGCAGTATTTT.